The next 14 T cell receptor beta chains were all read from a single sample in a study of blood T cell repertoires in COVID-19. Sequencing used immunoSEQ multiplex PCR; TCRdb keeps in-frame clones, though not all of them. The profile shows approximately 240,000 clones, more than 60% of them singletons. The sample comprised peripheral blood. Receptors were obtained from a woman in her thirties or forties with active or convalescent COVID-19.

A few counts support this clone. The V gene is TRBV24-1, the J gene TRBJ1-1; the match to TRBD1 covers 7 bases. This CDR3 spans 15 amino acids. Losses at the gene ends were 5 bases for V and 2 bases for J; bases not matched to a gene: 7. Germline loops: CDR1 KGHDR, CDR2 SFDVKD. Here the CDR3 DNA reads TGTGCCACCAGTGGCTCAAACAGGGGTAACACTGAAGCTTTCTTT. As protein: CATSGSNRGNTEAFF.

The chain is built from TRBV28 and TRBJ1-1, with D possibly TRBD1 on 5 matching bases. The CDR3 runs to 15 residues. The V gene's germline CDR1 is MDHEN and CDR2 SYDVKM. Trimming removed 5 bases at V and 3 bases at J, with 16 bases between. Written as DNA, the CDR3 is TGTGCCAGCAGTCCCCCCGGACGGGGGTACACTGAAGCTTTCTTT. This sequence encodes CASSPPGRGYTEAFF.

The rearrangement uses TRBV10-3 and TRBJ2-3; 10 bases are a match to TRBD2. CDR1 is ENHRY, CDR2 SYGVKD, per germline. Trimming at V came to 3 bases and at J to 4 bases, leaving 7 bases not matched to a gene. The CDR3 extends over 16 amino acids. This chain's CDR3 is CAISEGAGGLPDTQYF. CDR3 in DNA: TGTGCCATCAGTGAAGGAGCGGGGGGGCTGCCAGATACGCAGTATTTT.

V gene TRBV6-1 combines with J gene TRBJ2-1, with D hard to call. This CDR3 comprises 15 residues. Trimming stripped 2 bases from V and 4 bases from J, with 12 bases between. Per the germline V gene, CDR1 is MNHNS and CDR2 is SASEGT. CDR3 protein: CASSEYGGEYNEQFF. The CDR3 DNA reads as TGTGCCAGCAGTGAATATGGCGGAGAGTACAATGAGCAGTTCTTC.

This clone was counted at least ten times. Other DNA sequences of this sample code for an identical CDR3. The chain employs TRBV6-4 and TRBJ2-3, with 11 bases aligning to TRBD2. V was clipped by 0 bases and J by 4 bases; unmatched bases: 0. This CDR3 is 15 amino acids long. Germline loops: CDR1 MRHNA, CDR2 SNTAGT. CDR3 region: CASSDSSGGADTQYF. CDR3 in DNA: TGTGCCAGCAGTGACTCTAGCGGGGGGGCAGATACGCAGTATTTT.

The chain carries TRBV4-1 and TRBJ1-5, with unresolved D. Looked up from germline, CDR1 is MGHRA and CDR2 is YSYEKL. The germline V and J ends were trimmed by 1 base and 7 bases, with 8 bases remaining between them. The CDR3 sequence is 13 residues long. This chain's CDR3 is CASSQAASQPQHF. Written as DNA, the CDR3 is TGCGCCAGCAGCCAAGCCGCTAGCCAGCCCCAGCATTTT.

The chain recombines TRBV9 with TRBJ1-1; D not resolved. Trimming took off 4 bases at V and 1 base at J, with 17 bases between the two ends. This CDR3 spans 16 amino acids. CDR1 is SGDLS, CDR2 YYNGEE, per germline. DNA of the CDR3: TGTGCCAGCAGCCCAACACCCAAACTAGGGAACACTGAAGCTTTCTTT. It encodes CASSPTPKLGNTEAFF. Full variable domain (outside the CDR3, taken from reference TRBV9 and TRBJ1-1): DSGVTQTPKHLITATGQRVTLRCSPRSGDLSVYWYQQSLDQGLQFLIQYYNGEERAKGNILERFSAQQFPDLHSELNLSSLELGDSALYFCASSPTPKLGNTEAFFGQGTRLTVV.

As regards this clone: This sample includes further DNA sequences coding for the same CDR3. V is TRBV9 and J is TRBJ2-7; 7 bases line up with TRBD1. V was clipped by 4 bases and J by 6 bases; unmatched bases: 1. Germline V gives CDR1 SGDLS, CDR2 YYNGEE. This CDR3 has 11 residues. The CDR3 is CASSPGGEQYF. CDR3 bases: TGTGCCAGCAGCCCAGGGGGCGAGCAGTACTTC.

The gene calls are TRBV6-4 and TRBJ1-1; possibly TRBD1 for D (5 bases). The CDR3 is 17 amino acids. The V end was cut by 0 bases, the J end by 3 bases, with 17 bases between. Germline assignment: CDR1 MRHNA and CDR2 SNTAGT. CDR3 nucleotides: TGTGCCAGCAGTGACTCGAGAGTTCGGGGGGACGACACTGAAGCTTTCTTT. This sequence encodes CASSDSRVRGDDTEAFF.

J is TRBJ1-6 and V is TRBV10-3; D uncertain. This CDR3 comprises 15 residues. Per germline, CDR1 ENHRY and CDR2 SYGVKD. Between the trimmed V and J ends, which lost 4 bases and 2 bases, there was a span of 9 bases. CDR3 residues: CAISGRQTYNSPLHF. For the CDR3, the DNA is TGTGCCATCAGTGGACGACAAACCTATAATTCACCCCTCCACTTT.

The chain links TRBV5-6 to TRBJ2-5, with D maybe TRBD2 (5 bases). In germline, CDR1 is SGHDT, CDR2 YYEEEE. The CDR3 sequence is 18 residues long. The V end was cut by 1 base, the J end by 2 bases, with 21 bases between. CDR3 residues: CASSLLRRSGREQETQYF. The DNA for the CDR3 is TGTGCCAGCAGCTTGTTACGACGGTCGGGGAGAGAACAAGAGACCCAGTACTTC.

There are a few counts of this clone. The rearrangement links TRBV4-1 to TRBJ1-1; possibly TRBD1 for D (5 bases). CDR1 is MGHRA and CDR2 is YSYEKL in the germline V gene. V was pared by 6 bases and J by 4 bases, with 18 bases between. The CDR3 is 15 amino acids. Here the CDR3 DNA reads TGCGCCAGCAGACTACAGGAGACATCGAGCACTGAAGCTTTCTTT. This encodes CASRLQETSSTEAFF.

The chain recombines TRBV2 with TRBJ1-5; 7 bases map to TRBD1. V lost 4 bases, J lost 4 bases, and 4 bases stayed unmatched. CDR3 size: 14 residues. The V gene's germline CDR1 is SNHLY and CDR2 FYNNEI. The CDR3 nucleotides are TGTGCCAGCAGTGGACAGGGTGGGAATCAGCCCCAGCATTTT. Encoded protein: CASSGQGGNQPQHF.

Written as DNA, the CDR3 is TGTGCCAGCAGCTCTGAGGAGCGTACGCAGTATTTT. It specifies CASSSEERTQYF. This chain uses TRBV5-6 with TRBJ2-3; no reliable D call. This CDR3 has 12 amino acids. The V and J ends lost 3 bases and 8 bases respectively, with 10 bases between them. Germline V gene lookup returns CDR1 SGHDT and CDR2 YYEEEE.